This T cell receptor beta chain was observed in a study of cytomegalovirus exposure and HLA in healthy donors. About the research overall: The platform used for the roughly 130 validation repertoires matched that of the approximately 620 first-cohort repertoires, a later analysis reported. Points from the study as a whole: Researchers counted about 150 TCR beta chains as cytomegalovirus-associated. Per published reports, the classifier diagnosed cytomegalovirus status with high specificity and sensitivity. In a later analysis, first-cohort TCR clusters were found to tend to co-occur in the roughly 120 validation repertoires.

Looked up from germline, CDR1 is SGHVS and CDR2 is FQNEAQ. Trimming took off 5 bases at V and 3 bases at J, with 15 bases between the two ends. CDR3 size: 15 residues. Produced via immunoSEQ multiplex PCR; TCRdb's table is partial and in-frame only. This table holds about 180,000 clones, about 83% found once. The count of this clone is one. Its matching antigen is unknown. The gene calls are TRBV7-8 and TRBJ2-3, with D possibly TRBD2 on 5 matching bases. The specimen was PBMCs. This receptor was taken from a woman in her 30s in good health and CMV-seronegative. CDR3 DNA sequence: TGTGCCAGCAGCCTCGGGCCGGGGTGGACAGATACGCAGTATTTT. It specifies CASSLGPGWTDTQYF. Drawing the rest from reference TRBV7-8 and TRBJ2-3, the complete variable domain is GAGVSQSPRYKVAKRGQDVALRCDPISGHVSLFWYQQALGQGPEFLTYFQNEAQLDKSGLPSDRFFAERPEGSVSTLKIQRTQQEDSAVYLCASSLGPGWTDTQYFGPGTRLTVL.